The rows below give T cell receptor beta chains drawn from one sample of a study of Graves' ophthalmopathy and Graves' hyperthyroidism. TCRdb itself ran the multiplex PCR reads through MiXCR, one entry per CDR3 protein. The table includes some 410,000 distinct CDR3 sequences, around a fifth detected once. Sequencing input: peripheral blood. These receptors all come from a woman under 30 with stable Graves' hyperthyroidism. CDR3s leave out the opening cysteine and the closing phenylalanine or tryptophan.

>TRBV7-2
ASSLSGRALYEQY
>TRBV12-3/TRBV12-4
ASSSQHRDRAYEQY
>TRBV28
ASSLNTAYGYT
>TRBV20-1
SASDPRGGAMDQPQH
>TRBV12-3/TRBV12-4
ASSLPTGNHTEAF
>TRBV7-2
ASSLSLAGGQETQY
>TRBV12-3/TRBV12-4
ASSLGGESYEQY
>TRBV5-1
ASSQANGNYGYT
>TRBV12-3/TRBV12-4
ASSLRGIWMNTEAF
>TRBV15
ATSRDLRETQY
>TRBV13
ASSPLIGGDTEAF
>TRBV6-1
ASTPDRDYNEKF
>TRBV13
VSGGRGWDETQY